This T cell receptor (beta chain) was observed in a study of blood T cell repertoires in COVID-19. Study overall: PBMCs, B-cell-depleted T cells, or T cells were the source of the cDNA or gDNA that made up the material.

Looked up from germline, CDR1 is MDHEN and CDR2 is SYDVKM. V lost 7 bases to trimming and J lost 4 bases; unmatched junction nucleotides: 7. The CDR3 loop spans 15 amino acids. Profiled with immunoSEQ multiplex PCR; TCRdb holds only in-frame clones, not every one. The sample lists roughly 170,000 clones; around four fifths were seen once. The source of this sequence is a man aged 40-49 years who had recovered from COVID-19. The sample consisted of peripheral blood. This rearrangement joins TRBV28 to TRBJ2-3; 11 bases line up with TRBD1. DNA for the CDR3: TGTGCCAGCACCGGAGGGGGACAGGGGGCAGATACGCAGTATTTT. Translated: CASTGGGQGADTQYF.